This TCR beta chain was identified during a study of cytomegalovirus exposure and HLA in healthy donors. Study-wide context: An early release of data contained about 85 million unique TCRs, which came from HLA-typed donors.

About this clone: The antigen is not known.

Study findings and constraints: By HLA locus, TCR association rates varied in a later analysis, with DRB1 showing the most and HLA-C the fewest.

The primer mix had 60 Vbeta and 13 Jbeta primers. The protocol was immunoSEQ multiplex PCR, while the TCRdb copy is restricted to in-frame clones and leaves out a portion. Among roughly 180,000 clones, roughly 85% were seen once, and the ten largest hold 1%. The sequencing sample was made of PBMCs. The TCR originated in a boy under 10 years old in good health and CMV-seronegative.

CDR3 amino acids: CASSPTVLNEQFF. For the CDR3, the DNA is TGTGCCAGCAGTCCCACGGTGCTCAATGAGCAGTTCTTC. This chain uses TRBV27 with TRBJ2-1; no reliable D call. The CDR3 runs to 13 residues. Germline V gene lookup returns CDR1 MNHEY and CDR2 SMNVEV (reference sequence). Trimming cost V 5 bases and J 6 bases, with 11 bases left between them.